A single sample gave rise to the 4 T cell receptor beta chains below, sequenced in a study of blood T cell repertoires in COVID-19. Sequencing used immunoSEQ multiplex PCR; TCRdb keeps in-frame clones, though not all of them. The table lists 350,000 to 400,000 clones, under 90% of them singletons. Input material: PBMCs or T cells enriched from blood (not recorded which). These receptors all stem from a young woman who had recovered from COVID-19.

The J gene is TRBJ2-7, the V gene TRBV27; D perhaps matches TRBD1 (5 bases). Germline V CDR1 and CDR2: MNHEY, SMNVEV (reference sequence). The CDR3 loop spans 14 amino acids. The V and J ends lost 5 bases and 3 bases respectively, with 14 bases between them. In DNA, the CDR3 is TGTGCCAGCAGTCCCAAGTGGGGCAGCTACGAGCAGTACTTC. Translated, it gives CASSPKWGSYEQYF.

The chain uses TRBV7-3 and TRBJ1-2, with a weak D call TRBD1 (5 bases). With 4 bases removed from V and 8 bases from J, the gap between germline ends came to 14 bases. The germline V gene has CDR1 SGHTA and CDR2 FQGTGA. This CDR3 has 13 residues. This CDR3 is CASSSNQGKGYTF. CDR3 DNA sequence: TGTGCCAGCAGCTCTAACCAGGGAAAGGGCTACACCTTC.

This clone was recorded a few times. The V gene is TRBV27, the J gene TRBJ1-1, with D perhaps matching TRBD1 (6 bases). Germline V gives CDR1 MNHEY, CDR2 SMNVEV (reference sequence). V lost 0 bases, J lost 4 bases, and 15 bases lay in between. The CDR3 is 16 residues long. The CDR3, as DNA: TGTGCCAGCAGTTTATCCGGACTCCGGGACACCACTGAAGCTTTCTTT. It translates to CASSLSGLRDTTEAFF.

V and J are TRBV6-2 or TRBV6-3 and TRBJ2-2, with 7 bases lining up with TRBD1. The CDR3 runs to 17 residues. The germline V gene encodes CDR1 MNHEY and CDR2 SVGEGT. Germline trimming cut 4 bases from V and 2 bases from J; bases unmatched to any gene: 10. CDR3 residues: CASSSISGTENTGELFF. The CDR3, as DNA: TGTGCCAGCAGTTCAATCTCGGGGACAGAAAACACCGGGGAGCTGTTTTTT.